The 23 T cell receptor beta chains given below trace back to one sample, sequenced in a study of shared T cell receptors in the human thymus. Method: immunoSEQ multiplex PCR; TCRdb's copy keeps in-frame clones and lacks some. The sample yields a few hundred thousand clones, approximately 95% seen once. Sequencing used thymocytes. The receptor set was obtained from a human donor.

The V and J genes are TRBV11-2 and TRBJ2-2; the D is unclear. Germline values: CDR1 SGHAT, CDR2 FQNNGV. V was cut by 7 bases and J by 7 bases, with 16 bases left in between. There are 14 residues in the CDR3. CDR3 sequence: CASTLWRDGGELFF. In DNA, the CDR3 is TGTGCCAGCACCCTTTGGCGCGACGGCGGGGAGCTGTTTTTT.

J is TRBJ1-1 and V is TRBV7-6; TRBD1 matches at 9 bases. Germline loops: CDR1 SGHVS, CDR2 FNYEAQ. The CDR3 is 14 residues long. With V trimmed by 5 bases and J by 4 bases, 5 bases remained unmatched. CDR3 amino acids: CASSHRGQGTEAFF. The CDR3, as DNA: TGTGCCAGCAGCCACAGGGGGCAGGGCACTGAAGCTTTCTTT. The whole variable domain, filled in from reference TRBV7-6 and TRBJ1-1, reads GAGVSQSPRYKVTKRGQDVALRCDPISGHVSLYWYRQALGQGPEFLTYFNYEAQQDKSGLPNDRFSAERPEGSISTLTIQRTEQRDSAMYRCASSHRGQGTEAFFGQGTRLTVV.

This clone appeared once. The J gene is TRBJ1-5, the V gene TRBV28, with 7 bases identical to TRBD1. Per germline, CDR1 MDHEN and CDR2 SYDVKM. The trim removed 3 bases at V and 2 bases at J, leaving 7 bases unmatched. CDR3 length: 16 residues. CDR3 sequence reads: CASSLEGANGNQPQHF. CDR3 DNA sequence: TGTGCCAGCAGTTTGGAGGGGGCGAACGGCAATCAGCCCCAGCATTTT.

The J gene is TRBJ2-1, the V gene TRBV14; 10 bases fit TRBD2. The CDR3 contains 21 residues. CDR1 and CDR2 from the germline V gene are SGHDN and FVKESK. Trimming cost V 4 bases and J 1 base; bases outside gene matches: 19. The CDR3 spells CASSRHPGLAHSQGSYNEQFF. For the CDR3, the DNA is TGTGCCAGCAGCCGTCATCCGGGACTAGCGCATAGTCAAGGGTCCTACAATGAGCAGTTCTTC.

The V gene is TRBV27, the J gene TRBJ2-7; maybe TRBD2 (6 bases). V lost 5 bases and J 7 bases, leaving 21 bases between the germline ends. Germline loops: CDR1 MNHEY, CDR2 SMNVEV (reference sequence). The CDR3 spans 15 residues. Here the CDR3 DNA reads TGTGCCAGCAGTGGCGGGAAAGGACTACGTTTGGAGCAGTACTTC. It codes for CASSGGKGLRLEQYF.

The chain uses TRBV6-1 and TRBJ2-7; tentatively, D is TRBD2 (6 bases). V dropped 6 bases and J dropped 5 bases, with 17 bases sitting between them. CDR1 and CDR2 (germline): MNHNS, SASEGT. The CDR3 covers 14 residues. The CDR3 region has the DNA TGTGCCAGCAGAGGAGGGCGACTTCCTAACGAGCAGTACTTC. Encoded protein: CASRGGRLPNEQYF.

The V gene is TRBV7-2, the J gene TRBJ2-7, with D unresolved. The CDR3 has 15 residues. Trimming cost V 4 bases and J 9 bases, with 22 bases left between them. Looked up from germline, CDR1 is SGHTA and CDR2 is FQGNSA. DNA of the CDR3: TGTGCCAGCAGCTCAAGTCATAGAATGAGGTTCGGGCAGTACTTC. Its protein product is CASSSSHRMRFGQYF.

This clone was recorded only once. The rearrangement joins TRBV30 to TRBJ1-5; no definite D call. CDR3 length equals 12 residues. V dropped 0 bases and J dropped 6 bases, with 6 bases sitting between them. Germline V gene lookup returns CDR1 GTSNPN and CDR2 SVGIG (reference sequence). The CDR3 bases are TGTGCCTGGAGTGTAAATTGTCAGCCCCAGCATTTT. Translating it yields CAWSVNCQPQHF.

V is TRBV7-6 and J is TRBJ1-2; D is possibly TRBD1 (5 bases). V was cut by 2 bases and J by 6 bases, with 13 bases left in between. This CDR3 has 14 amino acids. Germline lookup yields CDR1 SGHVS and CDR2 FNYEAQ. CDR3 in amino acids: CASSLRPRVDGYTF. The CDR3, as DNA: TGTGCCAGCAGCTTAAGGCCCAGGGTGGATGGCTACACCTTC.

The rearrangement uses TRBV27 and TRBJ1-6, with D perhaps matching TRBD1 (6 bases). Trimming stripped 1 base from V and 11 bases from J, with 15 bases between. CDR3 length equals 15 residues. Germline V gene data show CDR1 as MNHEY and CDR2 as SMNVEV (reference sequence). CDR3 loop: CASSLWDTGRAPLHF. The CDR3 region has the DNA TGTGCCAGCAGTTTATGGGACACGGGGAGGGCACCCCTCCACTTT.

The genes are TRBV6-5 and TRBJ1-1; no clear D gene. Germline values: CDR1 MNHEY, CDR2 SVGAGI. CDR3 size: 11 residues. V lost 8 bases to trimming and J lost 1 base, with 5 bases between them. The CDR3 loop is CASGANTEAFF. For the CDR3, the DNA is TGTGCCAGCGGAGCGAACACTGAAGCTTTCTTT.

This rearrangement joins TRBV18 to TRBJ2-1; 12 bases match TRBD2. V was clipped by 3 bases and J by 5 bases; unmatched bases: 17. The CDR3 runs to 20 residues. Germline assignment: CDR1 KGHSH and CDR2 LQKENI. The CDR3 coding sequence is TGTGCCAGCTCACCTTCTCCGGTGGGACTAGCGGGCCCCATTCACAATGAGCAGTTCTTC. Translated, it gives CASSPSPVGLAGPIHNEQFF.

The rearrangement uses TRBV28 and TRBJ2-1; no definite D call. The germline V and J ends were trimmed by 2 bases and 7 bases, with 12 bases remaining between them. From germline, CDR1 is MDHEN and CDR2 SYDVKM. The CDR3 is made up of 14 amino acids. CDR3 DNA: TGTGCCAGCAGTTTAATCCAGCAAAAAAATGAGCAGTTCTTC. Its protein is CASSLIQQKNEQFF. Drawing the rest from reference TRBV28 and TRBJ2-1, the complete variable domain is DVKVTQSSRYLVKRTGEKVFLECVQDMDHENMFWYRQDPGLGLRLIYFSYDVKMKEKGDIPEGYSVSREKKERFSLILESASTNQTSMYLCASSLIQQKNEQFFGPGTRLTVL.

The chain uses TRBV7-3 and TRBJ2-3; D may match TRBD1 or TRBD2 (5 bases each). The V and J ends lost 5 bases and 0 bases respectively, with 12 bases between them. Germline loops: CDR1 SGHTA, CDR2 FQGTGA. This CDR3 region has 15 residues. CDR3 region: CASSLSRDSTDTQYF. CDR3 DNA sequence: TGTGCCAGCAGCCTCTCACGGGACAGCACAGATACGCAGTATTTT.

The chain carries TRBV27 and TRBJ1-2; 9 positions match TRBD1. Trimming removed 5 bases from V and 7 bases from J; junction bases left unmatched: 5. The germline gives CDR1 MNHEY, CDR2 SMNVEV (reference sequence). The CDR3 covers 13 residues. The CDR3 nucleotides are TGTGCCAGCAGTCCCGGGACAGGGTCTGGCTACACCTTC. Translated, it gives CASSPGTGSGYTF.

This rearrangement joins TRBV18 to TRBJ2-3, with D uncertain. CDR1 KGHSH and CDR2 LQKENI come from the germline V gene. This CDR3 region has 15 residues. Trimming took off 3 bases at V and 4 bases at J, with 14 bases between the two ends. DNA of the CDR3: TGTGCCAGCTCACCGGGCTCGCCAGCACCAGATACGCAGTATTTT. Its translation: CASSPGSPAPDTQYF.

This chain uses TRBV28 with TRBJ1-3; D is uncertain. V was clipped by 3 bases and J by 1 base, with 19 bases between them. The CDR3 is 18 amino acids. Germline-derived CDR1 and CDR2 are MDHEN and SYDVKM. The CDR3 DNA reads TGTGCCAGCAGTTTTTTGGCCGTCTCCTTCACGTCTGGAAACACCATATATTTT. As protein: CASSFLAVSFTSGNTIYF.

V is TRBV10-3 and J is TRBJ1-2; 8 nucleotides agree with TRBD1. This CDR3 has 14 amino acids. Unmatched junction bases numbered 2, after V lost 1 base and J lost 4 bases. CDR1 is ENHRY and CDR2 is SYGVKD in the germline V gene. CDR3 in amino acids: CAISECGQGYGYTF. The CDR3 nucleotides are TGTGCCATCAGTGAGTGCGGACAGGGCTATGGCTACACCTTC.

The count of this clone is one. This chain joins TRBV5-4 and TRBJ2-2, with D perhaps TRBD1 or TRBD2 (6 bases each). Germline values: CDR1 SGHNT, CDR2 YYREEE (reference sequence). The CDR3 runs to 17 residues. Trimming removed 2 bases at V and 0 bases at J, with 14 bases between. In nucleotides, the CDR3 is TGTGCCAGCAGCTTAGGGGGAGGTCTAGCGAACACCGGGGAGCTGTTTTTT. The encoded protein is CASSLGGGLANTGELFF.

This sequence joins TRBV6-1 and TRBJ2-2; 8 bases are a match to TRBD1. Germline V gene lookup returns CDR1 MNHNS and CDR2 SASEGT. Trimming cost V 7 bases and J 5 bases; bases outside gene matches: 6. This CDR3 contains 14 residues. CDR3 coding DNA: TGTGCCAGCACTGACAGGGGAGCTACCGGGGAGCTGTTTTTT. This gives the protein CASTDRGATGELFF.

The V call is TRBV5-1, the J call TRBJ1-1; D is undetermined. The V gene's germline CDR1 is SGHRS and CDR2 YFSETQ. The CDR3 runs 14 residues. V shed 4 bases and J shed 1 base, with 11 bases lying between them. CDR3 region: CASSLGHPNTEAFF. The CDR3 DNA reads as TGCGCCAGCAGCCTCGGCCACCCGAACACTGAAGCTTTCTTT.

This clone was observed a handful of times. V usage is TRBV6-6 and J usage is TRBJ2-7; D gene unclear. CDR1 MNHNY and CDR2 SVGAGI come from the germline V gene (reference sequence). CDR3 length: 11 amino acids. Trimming pared 0 bases from V and 6 bases from J, leaving 3 bases between. CDR3 residues: CASSYSGEQYF. In DNA form, the CDR3 reads TGTGCCAGCAGTTACTCGGGCGAGCAGTACTTC.

The J gene is TRBJ1-3, the V gene TRBV19; unclear D gene. This CDR3 spans 17 amino acids. The V end was cut by 1 base, the J end by 3 bases, with 16 bases between. Germline loops: CDR1 LNHDA, CDR2 SQIVND (reference sequence). DNA for the CDR3: TGTGCCAGTAGTATAGTACAACGGCCAGCTCATGGAAACACCATATATTTT. This translates into CASSIVQRPAHGNTIYF.